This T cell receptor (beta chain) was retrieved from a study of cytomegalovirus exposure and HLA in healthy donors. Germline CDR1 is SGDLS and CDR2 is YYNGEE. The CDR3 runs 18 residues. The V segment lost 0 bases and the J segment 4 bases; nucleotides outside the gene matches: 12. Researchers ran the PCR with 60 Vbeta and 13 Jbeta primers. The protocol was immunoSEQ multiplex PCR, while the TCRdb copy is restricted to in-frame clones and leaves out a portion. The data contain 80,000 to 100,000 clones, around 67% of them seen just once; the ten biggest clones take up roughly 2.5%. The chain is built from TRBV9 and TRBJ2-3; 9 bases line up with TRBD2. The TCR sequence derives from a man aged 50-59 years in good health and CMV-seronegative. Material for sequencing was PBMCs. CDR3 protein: CASSVGGSGSSGSDTQYF. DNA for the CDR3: TGTGCCAGCAGCGTAGGAGGTAGCGGGAGTTCGGGGTCAGATACGCAGTATTTT.